These T cell receptor beta chains were read from a single sample in a study of blood T cells in healthy people across ages. Using its own MiXCR run on the 5' RACE reads, TCRdb lists one record per CDR3 protein. The table shows 700,000 to 1,000,000 distinct CDR3 sequences, with around 42% occurring only once. What was sequenced was blood. The receptors originated from a man in his 60s in good health. Both conserved end residues are part of each CDR3. D genes are given only for firm matches. Not all rows give a size; the values are once, few, many and, for expanded clones, a class.

.	.	TRBJ1-1	TRBV4-3	14	CASSQELRGGWAFF	TGCGCCAGCAGCCAAGAGCTCAGGGGCGGTTGGGCTTTCTTT
TRBD2	few	TRBJ2-7	TRBV20-1	16	CSARDVGAGNYYEQYF	TGCAGTGCTAGGGATGTTGGAGCGGGGAACTATTACGAGCAGTACTTC
TRBD2	.	TRBJ2-3	TRBV6-6	16	CASSYGAGGNTDTQYF	TGTGCCAGCAGTTATGGAGCGGGGGGGAACACAGATACGCAGTATTTT
.	few	TRBJ2-7	TRBV29-1	13	CSVVLGSSYEQYF	TGCAGCGTTGTACTGGGGAGCTCCTACGAGCAGTACTTC
TRBD1	few	TRBJ1-2	TRBV3-1	15	CASSRDSLRGYGYTF	TGTGCCAGCAGCCGGGACAGCCTCAGAGGGTATGGCTACACCTTC
.	.	TRBJ1-2	TRBV30	12	CAWSVWGDGYTF	TGTGCCTGGAGTGTATGGGGGGATGGCTACACCTTC
.	few	TRBJ2-5	TRBV11-2	17	CASTLPTTGRTKETQYF	TGTGCCAGCACCCTCCCAACGACGGGCAGGACAAAAGAGACCCAGTACTTC
TRBD1	.	TRBJ1-2	TRBV27	16	CTSSPITGEANYGYTF	TGTACCAGCAGTCCCATTACAGGGGAAGCTAACTATGGCTACACCTTC
.	.	TRBJ1-5	TRBV12-3/TRBV12-4	17	CASSHSGTAIKKTVQHF	TGTGCCAGCAGTCATTCCGGGACCGCAATTAAAAAGACGGTCCAGCATTTT
.	.	TRBJ2-7	TRBV3-1	14	CASSQEASVYEQYF	TGTGCCAGCAGCCAGGAAGCTTCCGTCTACGAGCAGTACTTC
TRBD2	.	TRBJ2-7	TRBV28	15	CASSFSSGGSYEQYF	TGTGCCAGCAGTTTTTCGAGCGGGGGCTCCTACGAGCAGTACTTC
.	.	TRBJ2-5	TRBV6-5	14	CASSYLRRKETQYF	TGTGCCAGCAGTTACCTGCGAAGGAAAGAGACCCAGTACTTC
.	.	TRBJ1-6	TRBV27	13	CASRSRAPPALHF	TGTGCCAGCAGGTCGAGAGCCCCCCCAGCCCTCCACTTT
.	few	TRBJ2-1	TRBV12-3/TRBV12-4	12	CASSHDTGEQFF	TGTGCCAGCAGCCACGACACGGGTGAGCAGTTCTTC
TRBD2	.	TRBJ2-5	TRBV11-2	16	CASSYRAGARMETQYF	TGTGCCAGCAGCTACCGAGCGGGGGCGAGGATGGAGACCCAGTACTTC
TRBD2	few	TRBJ2-7	TRBV20-1	14	CSARVTGGAYEQYF	TGCAGTGCTAGAGTGACCGGGGGGGCCTACGAGCAGTACTTC
.	few	TRBJ2-3	TRBV4-1	18	CASSQDRAGRGSTDTQYF	TGCGCCAGCAGCCAAGATCGTGCGGGGCGGGGCAGCACAGATACGCAGTATTTT
.	.	TRBJ1-1	TRBV15	13	CATSGTEGTEAFF	TGTGCCACCAGCGGGACGGAGGGCACTGAAGCTTTCTTT
.	few	TRBJ2-4	TRBV12-3/TRBV12-4	15	CASSPGLLAKNIQYF	TGTGCCAGCAGCCCGGGACTCCTAGCCAAAAACATTCAGTACTTC
.	.	TRBJ2-7	TRBV20-1	13	CSASPTGDNEQYF	TGCAGTGCTAGCCCCACCGGGGACAATGAGCAGTACTTC